These 26 T cell receptor beta chains originate from one sample sequenced in a study of CD8+ T cells in alopecia areata. Extraction and reverse transcription of RNA yielded cDNA as the sequencing template. Data came from immunoSEQ multiplex PCR; TCRdb stores just in-frame clones and leaves some out. The profile shows over 120,000 clones, 45% to 65% of them singletons. Specified treatment: oral pan-JAK inhibitor, 5-10 mg twice daily. The sample in question was CD8+ T cells sorted from blood, obtained at week 4, from a patient treated with tofacitinib. The source of these receptors is a human donor with alopecia areata.

The chain couples TRBV5-6 to TRBJ2-3, with a possible D match to TRBD1 (6 bases). Per the germline V gene, CDR1 is SGHDT and CDR2 is YYEEEE. V dropped 3 bases and J dropped 3 bases, with 11 bases sitting between them. The CDR3 contains 14 residues. CDR3 nucleotides: TGTGCCAGCAGCTCGTGGACAGAAACAGATACGCAGTATTTT. Protein product: CASSSWTETDTQYF.

The chain couples TRBV27 to TRBJ2-7, with a weak D call TRBD1 (6 bases). Trimming pared 4 bases from V and 3 bases from J, leaving 13 bases between. Germline V lookup: CDR1 MNHEY, CDR2 SMNVEV (reference sequence). This CDR3 comprises 14 residues. The CDR3 sequence is CASSSAGQLYEQYF. CDR3 coding DNA: TGTGCCAGCAGTTCCGCCGGACAGCTCTACGAGCAGTACTTC.

The chain combines TRBV27 with TRBJ2-7, with D maybe TRBD1 (5 bases). CDR1 is MNHEY and CDR2 is SMNVEV in the germline V gene (reference sequence). The length of the CDR3 is 14 residues. The V end lost 0 bases, the J end lost 3 bases, and 9 bases lay between the germline ends. The CDR3 sequence is CASSLSSGFYEQYF. The CDR3, as DNA: TGTGCCAGCAGTTTATCCTCAGGGTTCTACGAGCAGTACTTC.

The V and J genes are TRBV19 and TRBJ1-6, with a tentative D call TRBD1 (5 bases). Germline V gene lookup returns CDR1 LNHDA and CDR2 SQIVND (reference sequence). This CDR3 comprises 13 residues. V lost 5 bases and J 10 bases, leaving 12 bases between the germline ends. The CDR3 DNA follows: TGTGCCAGTAGTCCTTGGGACTCCTCACCCCTCCACTTT. It codes for CASSPWDSSPLHF.

The genes are TRBV2 and TRBJ1-1; D not certain. The V end was cut by 3 bases, the J end by 4 bases, with 12 bases between. Germline values: CDR1 SNHLY, CDR2 FYNNEI. The CDR3 totals 14 residues. The CDR3 nucleotides are TGTGCCAGCAGTGATTGGGCTCGGAGCACTGAAGCTTTCTTT. Amino acid sequence: CASSDWARSTEAFF.

J is TRBJ2-7 and V is TRBV5-1; tentatively, D is TRBD1 (7 bases). CDR3 length equals 15 residues. The germline CDR1 and CDR2 sequences are SGHRS and YFSETQ. The germline V and J ends were trimmed by 2 bases and 3 bases, with 15 bases remaining between them. CDR3 nucleotides: TGCGCCAGCAGCTTTCAGACGGGGGACAGCTACGAGCAGTACTTC. This translates into CASSFQTGDSYEQYF.

The CDR3 sequence is CSVELIGGLNEQFF. CDR3 coding DNA: TGCAGCGTTGAACTTATCGGGGGGTTAAATGAGCAGTTCTTC. This rearrangement joins TRBV29-1 to TRBJ2-1; 7 nucleotides line up with TRBD2. Germline CDR1 is SQVTM and CDR2 is ANQGSEA. The CDR3 covers 14 residues. With 2 bases clipped from V and 7 bases from J, the junction kept 8 bases outside the gene matches.

The chain uses TRBV14 and TRBJ2-7, with unresolved D. In germline, CDR1 is SGHDN, CDR2 FVKESK. The CDR3 consists of 15 residues. V gave up 0 bases and J gave up 3 bases, with 12 bases separating them. The CDR3 nucleotides are TGTGCCAGCAGCCAAGAGGCGCAGCCCAGCTACGAGCAGTACTTC. Translated, it gives CASSQEAQPSYEQYF.

The chain joins TRBV7-9 to TRBJ2-7, with D unclear. Germline CDR1 reads SEHNR; CDR2 reads FQNEAQ (reference sequence). The V end was cut by 5 bases, the J end by 4 bases, with 12 bases between. The CDR3 loop spans 13 amino acids. CDR3 region: CASSPSGVYEQYF. CDR3 nucleotides: TGTGCCAGCAGCCCAAGTGGGGTATACGAGCAGTACTTC.

The rearrangement uses TRBV29-1 and TRBJ2-2; D unresolved. CDR1 and CDR2 from the germline V gene are SQVTM and ANQGSEA. V lost 5 bases and J lost 1, with 8 bases in between. The CDR3 has 13 residues. Written as DNA, the CDR3 is TGCAGCGTTCGGGCCATGAACACCGGGGAGCTGTTTTTT. It encodes CSVRAMNTGELFF.

CDR3 sequence (DNA): TGTGCCTGGAGTGTAGCGGGGTTCCAAGAGACCCAGTACTTC. It translates to CAWSVAGFQETQYF. The chain joins TRBV30 to TRBJ2-5, with TRBD2 matching 7 bases. The CDR3 sequence is 14 residues long. V shed 0 bases, J shed 1 base, and the junction held 2 bases outside the gene matches. Per the germline V gene, CDR1 is GTSNPN and CDR2 is SVGIG (reference sequence).

The CDR3 spells CASSYRVGEKLFF. The CDR3 DNA is TGTGCCAGCAGTTACAGGGTGGGGGAAAAACTGTTTTTT. The chain is built from TRBV6-5 and TRBJ1-4, with D uncertain. Trimming removed 2 bases at V and 8 bases at J, with 9 bases between. The CDR3 has 13 residues. Germline CDR1 is MNHEY and CDR2 is SVGAGI.

The sample holds a few counts of this clone. CDR3 sequence reads: CASSPDRDQPQHF. As DNA, the CDR3 is TGTGCCAGCAGTCCCGACAGGGATCAGCCCCAGCATTTT. The chain recombines TRBV6-5 with TRBJ1-5, with TRBD1 identical over 7 bases. CDR3 length equals 13 residues. V gave up 5 bases and J gave up 5 bases; unmatched junction bases: 3. From germline, CDR1 is MNHEY and CDR2 SVGAGI.

This clone has just one count. The J gene is TRBJ1-2, the V gene TRBV27; 7 bases match TRBD1. CDR3 length equals 13 residues. Germline CDR1 MNHEY, CDR2 SMNVEV (reference sequence). The V segment lost 5 bases and the J segment 4 bases; nucleotides outside the gene matches: 4. CDR3 region: CASSNRGPYGYTF. In DNA form, the CDR3 reads TGTGCCAGCAGTAACAGGGGTCCCTATGGCTACACCTTC.

As concerns this clone: Other DNA sequences in the same sample also yield this CDR3. V and J are TRBV6-6 and TRBJ1-5, with a tentative D call TRBD1 (5 bases). The CDR3 contains 14 residues. V dropped 1 base and J dropped 4 bases, with 8 bases sitting between them. Germline assignment: CDR1 MNHNY and CDR2 SVGAGI (reference sequence). CDR3 residues: CASSYFGGNQPQHF. CDR3 in DNA: TGTGCCAGCAGTTACTTTGGGGGAAATCAGCCCCAGCATTTT.

V gene TRBV7-8 combines with J gene TRBJ2-7; 13 nucleotides match TRBD2. Losses at the gene ends were 4 bases for V and 3 bases for J; bases not matched to a gene: 12. The V gene's germline CDR1 is SGHVS and CDR2 FQNEAQ. There are 18 residues in the CDR3. The CDR3 nucleotides read TGTGCCAGCAGCTCGCGGACGTCAAGGACTAGCGGGGGCTACGAGCAGTACTTC. This translates into CASSSRTSRTSGGYEQYF.

This clone was picked up a small number of times. The chain has TRBV5-1 and TRBJ1-5, with 8 bases that match TRBD1. The CDR3 covers 17 residues. V was clipped by 4 bases and J by 1 base; unmatched bases: 10. In germline, CDR1 is SGHRS, CDR2 YFSETQ. This CDR3 reads CASSTGQGGTSNQPQHF. CDR3 coding DNA: TGCGCCAGCAGCACAGGACAGGGAGGAACGAGCAATCAGCCCCAGCATTTT.

The chain links TRBV9 to TRBJ2-7; perhaps TRBD2 as D (5 bases). Trimming left V 2 bases short and J 5 bases short, with 14 bases between. Looked up from germline, CDR1 is SGDLS and CDR2 is YYNGEE. The CDR3 is 14 amino acids. Here the CDR3 DNA reads TGTGCCAGCAGCGTCGACGGTGGAGGCCACGAGCAGTACTTC. Translation: CASSVDGGGHEQYF.

This clone was detected only a few times. This sequence joins TRBV9 and TRBJ1-3, with D hard to call. From germline, CDR1 is SGDLS and CDR2 YYNGEE. Between the trimmed V and J ends, which lost 0 bases and 4 bases, there was a span of 8 bases. The CDR3 sequence is 14 residues long. The CDR3 sequence is CASSVGAVGNTIYF. The CDR3 nucleotides read TGTGCCAGCAGCGTAGGGGCAGTAGGAAACACCATATATTTT.

This clone was found once. The rearrangement uses TRBV5-1 and TRBJ2-5; 7 bases are a match to TRBD2. This CDR3 spans 14 amino acids. V gave up 0 bases and J gave up 2 bases; unmatched junction bases: 1. Germline loops: CDR1 SGHRS, CDR2 YFSETQ. In DNA, the CDR3 is TGCGCCAGCAGCTTGGAAGCGGGACAAGAGACCCAGTACTTC. It specifies CASSLEAGQETQYF. The entire variable domain, with the rest obtained from reference TRBV5-1 and TRBJ2-5, is as follows: KAGVTQTPRYLIKTRGQQVTLSCSPISGHRSVSWYQQTPGQGLQFLFEYFSETQRNKGNFPGRFSGRQFSNSRSEMNVSTLELGDSALYLCASSLEAGQETQYFGPGTRLLVL.

This clone showed up just a few times. This chain connects TRBV19 to TRBJ2-6; possibly TRBD1 for D (6 bases). Deletions cut 10 bases from V and 4 bases from J, with 17 bases between. This CDR3 is built from 15 residues. Germline V gene data show CDR1 as LNHDA and CDR2 as SQIVND (reference sequence). CDR3 coding DNA: TGTGCCACAACGGACAGCCCTGCCGGGGCCAACGTCCTGACTTTC. It specifies CATTDSPAGANVLTF.

The V gene is TRBV29-1, the J gene TRBJ2-2, with D possibly being TRBD1 (5 bases). This CDR3 region has 14 residues. CDR1 and CDR2 (germline): SQVTM, ANQGSEA. V lost 3 bases to trimming and J lost 1 base, with 9 bases between them. The CDR3 DNA reads as TGCAGCGTTGACCAGGGTTGGAACACCGGGGAGCTGTTTTTT. Its translation is CSVDQGWNTGELFF.

This clone was detected only a few times. The chain links TRBV7-9 to TRBJ2-4; 9 bases map to TRBD1. CDR3 length: 18 residues. The V gene's germline CDR1 is SEHNR and CDR2 FQNEAQ (reference sequence). J was trimmed by 8 bases and V by 1 base; bases with no gene match: 15. The CDR3 DNA follows: TGTGCCAGCAGCTTAGGACCGGGACAGGGCTTCATGGCGGACATTCAGTACTTC. Translating it yields CASSLGPGQGFMADIQYF.

The chain is built from TRBV30 and TRBJ1-5, with 7 bases identical to TRBD1. Germline V gene data show CDR1 as GTSNPN and CDR2 as SVGIG (reference sequence). Trimming at V came to 1 base and at J to 3 bases, leaving 6 bases not matched to a gene. The CDR3 sequence is 15 residues long. CDR3 sequence (DNA): TGTGCCTGGAGTGGAAGGACAGGATTCAATCAGCCCCAGCATTTT. This encodes CAWSGRTGFNQPQHF.

The chain uses TRBV30 and TRBJ1-2; D remains ambiguous. Between the trimmed V and J ends, which lost 3 bases and 5 bases, there was a span of 19 bases. The CDR3 runs 15 residues. CDR1 is GTSNPN, CDR2 SVGIG, per germline (reference sequence). As DNA, the CDR3 is TGTGCCTGGAGAGAGTACGTAGGACGGATATATGGCTACACCTTC. Protein sequence: CAWREYVGRIYGYTF.

The rearrangement uses TRBV7-6 and TRBJ2-7; the match to TRBD1 covers 7 bases. V lost 1 base and J lost 2; bases outside the gene matches: 5. This CDR3 is built from 15 residues. The germline CDR1 and CDR2 sequences are SGHVS and FNYEAQ. CDR3 bases: TGTGCCAGCAGCTTAGAACAGGGGTTCGCCTACGAGCAGTACTTC. This codes for CASSLEQGFAYEQYF.